A single sample gave rise to the 12 T cell receptor beta chains below, sequenced in a study of early T cells in non-severe SARS-CoV-2 infection. TCRdb fed the 5' RACE reads into MiXCR, producing one record per CDR3 protein. This table has tens of thousands of distinct CDR3 sequences, over 7% appearing once. Sequenced sample: whole blood. Receptor source: an adult who was a healthcare worker with PCR-confirmed SARS-CoV-2 infection or an uninfected control (not recorded which).

The CDR3 bases are TGTGCCAGCAATGGAGAATACACTGAAGCTTTCTTT. The encoded protein is CASNGEYTEAFF. V and J are TRBV6-1 and TRBJ1-1; D is undetermined. CDR1 MNHNS and CDR2 SASEGT come from the germline V gene. Trimming shortened V by 7 bases and J by 3 bases, and 9 bases separated the two germline ends. The CDR3 spans 12 residues.

CDR3 residues: CASNRRWFGTEAFF. DNA of the CDR3: TGTGCCAGCAACCGACGGTGGTTTGGCACTGAAGCTTTCTTT. V gene TRBV12-3 or TRBV12-4 combines with J gene TRBJ1-1; D is uncertain. The V end lost 7 bases, the J end lost 4 bases, and 16 bases lay between the germline ends. This CDR3 is built from 14 residues.

The chain carries TRBV7-9 and TRBJ2-2; no definite D call. Trimming cost V 1 base and J 9 bases, with 15 bases left between them. The CDR3 totals 15 residues. From germline, CDR1 is SEHNR and CDR2 FQNEAQ (reference sequence). The CDR3 region is CASSLDETTRRELFF. The CDR3 DNA is TGTGCCAGCAGCTTAGATGAGACAACGAGACGGGAGCTGTTTTTT.

This clonotype was seen many times. This chain connects TRBV5-1 to TRBJ2-7; D is undetermined. The V end was cut by 1 base, the J end by 5 bases, with 10 bases between. Germline-derived CDR1 and CDR2 are SGHRS and YFSETQ. The length of the CDR3 is 13 residues. This CDR3 reads CASSLPDTNEQYF. The CDR3 nucleotides read TGCGCCAGCAGCTTGCCCGACACGAACGAGCAGTACTTC. The full variable domain, its missing parts supplied by reference TRBV5-1 and TRBJ2-7, is KAGVTQTPRYLIKTRGQQVTLSCSPISGHRSVSWYQQTPGQGLQFLFEYFSETQRNKGNFPGRFSGRQFSNSRSEMNVSTLELGDSALYLCASSLPDTNEQYFGPGTRLTVT.

This clonotype was counted ten times or more. The chain carries TRBV5-1 and TRBJ1-2, with a weak D call TRBD1 (6 bases). V was trimmed by 4 bases and J by 2 bases, leaving 9 bases between them. The germline V gene has CDR1 SGHRS and CDR2 YFSETQ. The length of the CDR3 is 13 residues. As DNA, the CDR3 is TGCGCCAGCAGCCGTACAGGGAACTATGGCTACACCTTC. It translates to CASSRTGNYGYTF.

This clonotype turned up a few times. The V call is TRBV11-2, the J call TRBJ2-5; D is ambiguous. V was cut by 5 bases and J by 5 bases, with 12 bases left in between. This CDR3 is built from 13 residues. CDR1 is SGHAT, CDR2 FQNNGV, per germline. CDR3 sequence: CASSHPSLETQYF. CDR3 bases: TGTGCCAGCAGCCACCCTTCGTTGGAGACCCAGTACTTC.

The table lists this clonotype with many counts. The CDR3: CASSPMTDTQYF. CDR3 DNA: TGTGCCAGCAGTCCGATGACAGATACGCAGTATTTT. The V call is TRBV2, the J call TRBJ2-3; D is undetermined. This CDR3 is built from 12 residues. In germline, CDR1 is SNHLY, CDR2 FYNNEI. V was cut by 5 bases and J by 3 bases, with 6 bases left in between.

A few counts support this clonotype. The chain couples TRBV2 to TRBJ2-7; a possible D gene is TRBD1 (6 bases). CDR1 and CDR2 from the germline V gene are SNHLY and FYNNEI. Trimming shortened V by 5 bases and J by 4 bases, and 12 bases separated the two germline ends. The CDR3 is 13 residues long. The CDR3 DNA is TGTGCCAGCAGTCGAGGGGGATTATACGAGCAGTACTTC. It codes for CASSRGGLYEQYF.

The chain is built from TRBV20-1 and TRBJ2-7; a weak D match, TRBD2 (7 bases). The V gene's germline CDR1 is DFQATT and CDR2 SNEGSKA (reference sequence). V was shortened by 6 bases and J by 4 bases, with 16 bases between the two germline ends. The CDR3 sequence is 13 residues long. CDR3 DNA: TGCAGTGCCCGAGGGGGGGGCCAATACGAGCAGTACTTC. Translating gives CSARGGGQYEQYF.

This clonotype was seen a handful of times. The V gene is TRBV10-3, the J gene TRBJ1-1; D may be TRBD1 (5 bases). Germline assignment: CDR1 ENHRY and CDR2 SYGVKD. The CDR3 sequence is 14 residues long. The ends were cut back, 0 bases at V and 3 bases at J, with 8 bases in the middle. The CDR3: CAISESGGDTEAFF. For the CDR3, the DNA is TGTGCCATCAGTGAGTCCGGAGGGGACACTGAAGCTTTCTTT.

This clonotype was recorded a few times. The chain combines TRBV18 with TRBJ2-3; D remains ambiguous. Trimming removed 0 bases from V and 6 bases from J, with 10 bases in between. CDR3 length equals 14 residues. In germline, CDR1 is KGHSH, CDR2 LQKENI. Written as DNA, the CDR3 is TGTGCCAGCTCACCACCCCTAATGTTGGATACGCAGTATTTT. Its protein is CASSPPLMLDTQYF.

This clonotype has only a few counts. The V and J genes are TRBV12-3 or TRBV12-4 and TRBJ1-1; 7 bases line up with TRBD1. The CDR3 is made up of 15 amino acids. With 6 bases clipped from V and 4 bases from J, the junction kept 11 bases outside the gene matches. The DNA of the CDR3 is TGTGCCAGCAGCCCTTGGAGGGGGCGGGGCACTGAAGCTTTCTTT. This codes for CASSPWRGRGTEAFF.